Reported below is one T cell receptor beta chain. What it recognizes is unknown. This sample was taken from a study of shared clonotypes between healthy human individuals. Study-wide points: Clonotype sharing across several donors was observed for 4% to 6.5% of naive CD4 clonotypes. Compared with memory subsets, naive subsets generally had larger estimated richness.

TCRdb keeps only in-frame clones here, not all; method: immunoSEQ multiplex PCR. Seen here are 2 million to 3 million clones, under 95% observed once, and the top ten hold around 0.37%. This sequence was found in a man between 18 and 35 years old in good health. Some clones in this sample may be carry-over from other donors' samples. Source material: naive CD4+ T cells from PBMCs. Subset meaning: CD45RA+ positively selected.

CDR3 sequence (DNA): TGTGCCAGCAGCCCCGGGAAGAGCGTTGGTATGAACACTGAAGCTTTCTTT. Protein sequence: CASSPGKSVGMNTEAFF. The chain has TRBV7-8 and TRBJ1-1; D is uncertain. Germline lookup yields CDR1 SGHVS and CDR2 FQNEAQ. V was cut by 5 bases and J by 0 bases, with 19 bases left in between. CDR3 size: 17 residues.